The 21 T cell receptor beta chains listed next were all sequenced from one sample in a study of response to subunit inactivated influenza vaccine. MiXCR, run by TCRdb on the RT-PCR reads, gives a single entry per CDR3 protein. In the table there are about 540,000 distinct CDR3 sequences, approximately 20% of which are singletons. The same data also contributed to another study, on T cells expressing NK-cell markers. That report notes: TCR beta libraries carry UMIs added by 5'RACE template switching.

The material was CD4+ T cells sorted from PBMCs, obtained 11 to 12 days after vaccination. The origin of the receptors is a man in his forties or fifties who received an inactivated influenza vaccine.

V usage is TRBV14 and J usage is TRBJ1-2; a possible D gene is TRBD1 (5 bases). The CDR3 consists of 17 residues. Trimming stripped 0 bases from V and 0 bases from J, with 14 bases between. CDR1 and CDR2 from the germline V gene are SGHDN and FVKESK. The CDR3 DNA is TGTGCCAGCAGCCAAGATCGGGGGAATAGGGCTAACTATGGCTACACCTTC. This gives the protein CASSQDRGNRANYGYTF.

This clonotype was counted only a few times. This chain uses TRBV20-1 with TRBJ1-5; D uncertain. CDR3 length equals 12 residues. V lost 6 bases and J 10 bases, leaving 16 bases between the germline ends. Per germline, CDR1 DFQATT and CDR2 SNEGSKA (reference sequence). In DNA, the CDR3 is TGCAGTGCGTGGCCTCTTCCGGGCCCCCAGCATTTT. Its translation is CSAWPLPGPQHF.

The rearrangement links TRBV9 to TRBJ1-1; 8 bases map to TRBD1. Germline lookup yields CDR1 SGDLS and CDR2 YYNGEE. The CDR3 spans 13 residues. J was trimmed by 7 bases and V by 0 bases; bases with no gene match: 2. The CDR3 bases are TGTGCCAGCAGCGTAGTGACAGGGGTTGAAGCTTTCTTT. This codes for CASSVVTGVEAFF.

The rearrangement joins TRBV6-1 to TRBJ2-2; D is unresolved. Germline V gene lookup returns CDR1 MNHNS and CDR2 SASEGT. This CDR3 has 13 residues. The V and J ends lost 10 bases and 3 bases respectively, with 12 bases between them. The CDR3 region has the DNA TGTGCCACCCCGGGCAGTTACACCGGGGAGCTGTTTTTT. Its translation: CATPGSYTGELFF.

This chain joins TRBV4-1 and TRBJ1-4; 7 positions agree with TRBD1. V dropped 0 bases and J dropped 7; count of bases not matched to a gene: 8. The CDR3 sequence is 16 residues long. CDR1 is MGHRA and CDR2 is YSYEKL in the germline V gene. The CDR3 sequence: CASSQESTGVGEKLFF. For the CDR3, the DNA is TGCGCCAGCAGCCAAGAGAGTACAGGGGTAGGTGAAAAACTGTTTTTT.

This clonotype came up a few times. This chain connects TRBV6-2 or TRBV6-3 to TRBJ1-2, with 9 bases lining up with TRBD1. There are 13 residues in the CDR3. CDR1 MNHEY and CDR2 SVGEGT come from the germline V gene. The V segment lost 6 bases and the J segment 10 bases; nucleotides outside the gene matches: 9. The CDR3 loop reads CASSQGQGMDYTF. The CDR3 DNA is TGTGCCAGCAGCCAGGGACAGGGAATGGACTACACCTTC.

This clonotype occurred many times. The rearrangement uses TRBV5-1 and TRBJ2-2; 10 bases line up with TRBD1. The CDR3 extends over 15 amino acids. The V gene's germline CDR1 is SGHRS and CDR2 YFSETQ. Unmatched junction bases numbered 4, after V lost 5 bases and J lost 3 bases. CDR3 coding DNA: TGCGCCAGCAGTCTCGGACAGGGGGACACCGGGGAGCTGTTTTTT. Amino acids: CASSLGQGDTGELFF.

CDR3 residues: CASSEARPGVVGQFF. CDR3 nucleotide sequence: TGTGCCAGCTCAGAAGCAAGACCTGGCGTCGTTGGGCAGTTCTTC. The chain recombines TRBV18 with TRBJ2-1; D is ambiguous. The CDR3 is 15 residues long. The V gene lost 5 bases and the J gene lost 12 bases, with 23 bases spanning the gap. CDR1 and CDR2 from the germline V gene are KGHSH and LQKENI.

V gene TRBV12-3 or TRBV12-4 combines with J gene TRBJ2-3; a possible D gene is TRBD1 (7 bases). V was cut by 7 bases and J by 0 bases, with 14 bases left in between. This CDR3 is 15 amino acids long. The CDR3 protein is CASTQQGTSTDTQYF. The CDR3 coding sequence is TGTGCCAGCACCCAACAGGGGACTAGCACAGATACGCAGTATTTT.

The chain employs TRBV28 and TRBJ2-6; weak D call: TRBD1 (6 bases). The CDR3 sequence is 18 residues long. Germline CDR1 reads MDHEN; CDR2 reads SYDVKM. V dropped 4 bases and J dropped 0 bases, with 16 bases sitting between them. The CDR3 nucleotides are TGTGCCAGCAGTTCGATCCCGGGACACAGCTCTGGGGCCAACGTCCTGACTTTC. Amino acid sequence: CASSSIPGHSSGANVLTF.

V and J are TRBV20-1 and TRBJ2-5, with 9 bases that match TRBD2. The CDR3 is made up of 14 amino acids. The junction had 10 bases not matched to a gene; V was cut back by 5 bases and J by 6 bases. The germline CDR1 and CDR2 sequences are DFQATT and SNEGSKA (reference sequence). CDR3: CSASSGRPGKTQYF. In nucleotides, the CDR3 is TGCAGTGCTTCGAGCGGGAGGCCAGGGAAGACCCAGTACTTC.

This clonotype has only a few counts. This chain connects TRBV9 to TRBJ2-1; the match to TRBD1 covers 7 bases. Trimming removed 3 bases from V and 0 bases from J; junction bases left unmatched: 6. Germline loops: CDR1 SGDLS, CDR2 YYNGEE. The length of the CDR3 is 16 residues. The CDR3 loop reads CASSARDRLSYNEQFF. The CDR3 DNA sequence: TGTGCCAGCAGCGCCAGGGACAGACTCTCCTACAATGAGCAGTTCTTC.

The chain recombines TRBV9 with TRBJ2-2, with TRBD2 matching over 7 bases. The length of the CDR3 is 16 residues. The J segment lost 5 bases and the V segment lost 4 bases, leaving 11 bases of the junction unmatched. Germline CDR1 and CDR2: SGDLS and YYNGEE. CDR3 residues: CASSPPRGSGTGELFF. The CDR3 DNA is TGTGCCAGCAGCCCCCCCCGCGGGAGTGGAACCGGGGAGCTGTTTTTT.

In its sample, this clonotype was seen many times. Here the CDR3 reads CASSFAGLNTGELFF. CDR3 in DNA: TGTGCCAGCAGTTTCGCGGGATTGAACACCGGGGAGCTGTTTTTT. The genes are TRBV12-3 or TRBV12-4 and TRBJ2-2; the D gene is possibly TRBD2 (6 bases). Deletions cut 3 bases from V and 1 base from J, with 9 bases between. This CDR3 has 15 residues.

The chain has TRBV19 and TRBJ2-7; 10 positions match TRBD1. The CDR3 is 17 amino acids. The ends lost 4 bases at V and 4 bases at J; junction bases unmatched: 13. CDR1 LNHDA and CDR2 SQIVND come from the germline V gene (reference sequence). The CDR3 loop is CASSTSLPGQGMYEQYF. The CDR3 region has the DNA TGTGCCAGTAGTACATCCTTACCGGGACAGGGGATGTACGAGCAGTACTTC. Variable domain in full (rest from reference TRBV19 and TRBJ2-7): DGGITQSPKYLFRKEGQNVTLSCEQNLNHDAMYWYRQDPGQGLRLIYYSQIVNDFQKGDIAEGYSVSREKKESFPLTVTSAQKNPTAFYLCASSTSLPGQGMYEQYFGPGTRLTVT.

This rearrangement joins TRBV20-1 to TRBJ2-1, with 10 positions matching TRBD2. The trim removed 7 bases at V and 4 bases at J, leaving 4 bases unmatched. Germline values: CDR1 DFQATT, CDR2 SNEGSKA (reference sequence). This CDR3 region has 13 residues. The CDR3 bases are TGCAGTGAGTTAGCGGGAGGTTACAATGAGCAGTTCTTC. It specifies CSELAGGYNEQFF.

The rearrangement uses TRBV30 and TRBJ2-5, with 9 bases lining up with TRBD1. This CDR3 contains 18 residues. The junction had 15 bases not matched to a gene; V was cut back by 4 bases and J by 0 bases. Germline V gene sequence: CDR1 GTSNPN, CDR2 SVGIG (reference sequence). The CDR3 loop is CAWKTGYRGPNYQETQYF. The CDR3 DNA sequence: TGTGCCTGGAAAACCGGGTACAGGGGGCCTAACTACCAAGAGACCCAGTACTTC.

This clonotype was observed a handful of times. This chain uses TRBV29-1 with TRBJ1-6, with 7 nucleotides matching TRBD1. Germline V gene lookup returns CDR1 SQVTM and CDR2 ANQGSEA. The CDR3 sequence is 13 residues long. The V segment lost 7 bases and the J segment 11 bases; nucleotides outside the gene matches: 11. Here the CDR3 DNA reads TGCAGCGCCGAAGTCCAGGGGGTTGCACCCCTCCACTTT. Its translation is CSAEVQGVAPLHF.

The V call is TRBV12-3 or TRBV12-4, the J call TRBJ2-1; tentatively, D is TRBD1 (6 bases). The CDR3 runs 15 residues. The V gene lost 1 base and the J gene lost 2 bases, with 9 bases spanning the gap. In DNA, the CDR3 is TGTGCCAGCAGTTTAGTACAGGGAACCTACAATGAGCAGTTCTTC. The encoded protein is CASSLVQGTYNEQFF.

CDR3 bases: TGTGCCGACCAACCGCCTGGGCGGTACAATGAGCAGTTCTTC. This translates into CADQPPGRYNEQFF. V usage is TRBV7-9 and J usage is TRBJ2-1; D ambiguous. The CDR3 runs 14 residues. Germline V lookup: CDR1 SEHNR, CDR2 FQNEAQ (reference sequence). Trimming removed 11 bases at V and 4 bases at J, with 18 bases between.

This clonotype has just a few counts. The CDR3 sequence: CASSLVPGQRSGEQYF. The CDR3 bases are TGTGCCAGCAGCTTAGTCCCGGGACAGAGATCGGGGGAGCAGTACTTC. The V gene is TRBV7-2, the J gene TRBJ2-7, with 7 bases that match TRBD1. Looked up from germline, CDR1 is SGHTA and CDR2 is FQGNSA. The length of the CDR3 is 16 residues. Trimming took 1 base from V and 7 from J; bases not matched to a gene: 13.